The 21 T cell receptor beta chains in this list originate from one sample, sequenced in a study of neurological immune-mediated disorders. MiXCR, run by TCRdb on the 5' RACE reads, gives a single entry per CDR3 protein. The sample lists about 74,000 distinct CDR3 sequences, 4% to 6% occurring once. The sequenced sample consisted of PBMCs. These receptors were collected from a man in his late teens or twenties with multiple sclerosis.

This clonotype was counted a few times. A much larger clone differs by one base, so this may be a read error. V is TRBV20-1 and J is TRBJ1-1; D unclear. V gave up 0 bases and J gave up 11 bases, with 19 bases separating them. Germline values: CDR1 DFQATT, CDR2 SNEGSKA (reference sequence). This CDR3 spans 14 amino acids. The DNA for the CDR3 is TGCAGTGCTAGAGATAGGAAAACTGTTCCTCGGGCTTTCTTT. It specifies CSARDRKTVPRAFF.

This clonotype was detected many times. The rearrangement joins TRBV2 to TRBJ1-5, with 7 bases matching TRBD1. Germline-derived CDR1 and CDR2 are SNHLY and FYNNEI. The CDR3 is 14 residues long. Losses at the gene ends were 5 bases for V and 7 bases for J; bases not matched to a gene: 8. The CDR3 region has the DNA TGTGCCAGCAGTATAAGACAGGGTGACCAGCCCCAGCATTTT. The encoded protein is CASSIRQGDQPQHF.

This clonotype was detected many times. The gene calls are TRBV12-3 or TRBV12-4 and TRBJ2-4; 7 positions agree with TRBD2. The CDR3 covers 13 residues. V lost 5 bases and J lost 8; bases outside the gene matches: 6. The CDR3 DNA follows: TGTGCCAGCAGTCTGTGGGGAGGGGACATTCAGTACTTC. As protein: CASSLWGGDIQYF.

This clonotype was seen repeatedly, ten times or more. The V and J genes are TRBV5-6 and TRBJ2-1, with D uncertain. Per the germline V gene, CDR1 is SGHDT and CDR2 is YYEEEE. V lost 3 bases, J lost 1 base, and 14 bases lay in between. This CDR3 has 16 residues. The chain's CDR3 is CASSYDPRRSYNEQFF. CDR3 coding DNA: TGTGCCAGCAGCTATGACCCCCGAAGGTCCTACAATGAGCAGTTCTTC. Full variable domain (missing parts from reference TRBV5-6 and TRBJ2-1): DAGVTQSPTHLIKTRGQQVTLRCSPKSGHDTVSWYQQALGQGPQFIFQYYEEEERQRGNFPDRFSGHQFPNYSSELNVNALLLGDSALYLCASSYDPRRSYNEQFFGPGTRLTVL.

This clonotype has more than one count but fewer than ten. The gene calls are TRBV6-5 and TRBJ1-6, with a weak D call TRBD1 (5 bases). From germline, CDR1 is MNHEY and CDR2 SVGAGI. The CDR3 sequence is 14 residues long. The ends were cut back, 4 bases at V and 5 bases at J, with 9 bases in the middle. This chain's CDR3 is CASSLRRDNSPLHF. The CDR3 DNA reads TGTGCCAGCAGTTTGCGCAGGGATAATTCACCCCTCCACTTT.

In this sample, this clonotype turned up many times. Written as DNA, the CDR3 is TGTGCCACCAGTGATTCCTCTTCCGGGGATACGCAGTATTTT. Residues: CATSDSSSGDTQYF. The chain employs TRBV24-1 and TRBJ2-3, with unresolved D. The V gene's germline CDR1 is KGHDR and CDR2 SFDVKD. The CDR3 has 14 residues. The V and J ends lost 2 bases and 6 bases respectively, with 11 bases between them.

This clonotype was seen repeatedly, ten times or more. This sequence joins TRBV7-9 and TRBJ2-7; no clear D gene. The V and J ends lost 3 bases and 7 bases respectively, with 13 bases between them. Germline V lookup: CDR1 SEHNR, CDR2 FQNEAQ (reference sequence). CDR3 length: 13 amino acids. The CDR3 is CASSFGRVGEQYF. Written as DNA, the CDR3 is TGTGCCAGCAGCTTTGGTAGGGTAGGGGAGCAGTACTTC.

About this clonotype itself: A much larger clone differs by one base, so this may be a read error. J is TRBJ1-1 and V is TRBV29-1; unclear D gene. In germline, CDR1 is SQVTM, CDR2 ANQGSEA. V was shortened by 4 bases and J by 0 bases, with 9 bases between the two germline ends. This CDR3 has 13 amino acids. The CDR3 nucleotides read TGCAGCGTTGTGGGTCGGATGAACACTGAAGCTTTCTTT. It is translated as CSVVGRMNTEAFF. The full variable domain, its missing parts supplied by reference TRBV29-1 and TRBJ1-1, is SAVISQKPSRDICQRGTSLTIQCQVDSQVTMMFWYRQQPGQSLTLIATANQGSEATYESGFVIDKFPISRPNLTFSTLTVSNMSPEDSSIYLCSVVGRMNTEAFFGQGTRLTVV.

This clonotype was seen many times. The chain combines TRBV27 with TRBJ2-7, with TRBD1 identical over 7 bases. The trim removed 3 bases at V and 3 bases at J, leaving 8 bases unmatched. The germline V gene has CDR1 MNHEY and CDR2 SMNVEV (reference sequence). The CDR3 has 15 residues. As DNA, the CDR3 is TGTGCCAGCAGTTTTCGACAGGGATCGGTCTACGAGCAGTACTTC. This translates into CASSFRQGSVYEQYF.

The chain couples TRBV7-8 to TRBJ2-4; D uncertain. Between the trimmed V and J ends, which lost 5 bases and 0 bases, there was a span of 5 bases. The CDR3 totals 13 residues. Germline assignment: CDR1 SGHVS and CDR2 FQNEAQ. The CDR3 reads CASSPLAKNIQYF. Here the CDR3 DNA reads TGTGCCAGCAGCCCTCTAGCCAAAAACATTCAGTACTTC.

This clonotype was observed many times. V gene TRBV20-1 combines with J gene TRBJ2-3; unclear D gene. The V end lost 4 bases, the J end lost 6 bases, and 8 bases lay between the germline ends. The length of the CDR3 is 11 residues. CDR1 and CDR2 from the germline V gene are DFQATT and SNEGSKA (reference sequence). CDR3 DNA sequence: TGCAGTGCTATCTCAAGGGATACGCAGTATTTT. This sequence encodes CSAISRDTQYF.

This clonotype was counted at least ten times. The V call is TRBV5-1, the J call TRBJ2-1, with 7 positions matching TRBD1. J gave up 7 bases and V 2 bases, and 6 bases lay outside the gene matches. This CDR3 contains 14 residues. In germline, CDR1 is SGHRS, CDR2 YFSETQ. The CDR3 region has the DNA TGCGCCAGCAGCTTACAGGGGAAGGGGAATGAGCAGTTCTTC. This translates into CASSLQGKGNEQFF. Using reference TRBV5-1 and TRBJ2-1 for the parts outside the CDR3, the full variable domain is KAGVTQTPRYLIKTRGQQVTLSCSPISGHRSVSWYQQTPGQGLQFLFEYFSETQRNKGNFPGRFSGRQFSNSRSEMNVSTLELGDSALYLCASSLQGKGNEQFFGPGTRLTVL.

The J gene is TRBJ1-2, the V gene TRBV7-3; no definite D call. The germline V gene has CDR1 SGHTA and CDR2 FQGTGA. Trimming took off 6 bases at V and 1 base at J, with 9 bases between the two ends. The CDR3 runs 13 residues. The DNA for the CDR3 is TGTGCCAGCAGTACTGTTGTTAACTATGGCTACACCTTC. Protein sequence: CASSTVVNYGYTF.

Points on this clonotype: A read error is possible here, since a much larger clone lies one base away. The gene calls are TRBV3-1 and TRBJ1-3; D uncertain. The CDR3 has 17 amino acids. The V and J ends lost 1 base and 0 bases respectively, with 13 bases between them. The V gene's germline CDR1 is LGHDT and CDR2 YNNKEL (reference sequence). CDR3 protein: CASSQATSLGSGNTIYF. The CDR3, as DNA: TGTGCCAGCAGCCAAGCCACTAGCCTGGGCTCTGGAAACACCATATATTTT. Using reference TRBV3-1 and TRBJ1-3 for the parts outside the CDR3, the full variable domain is DTAVSQTPKYLVTQMGNDKSIKCEQNLGHDTMYWYKQDSKKFLKIMFSYNNKELIINETVPNRFSPKSPDKAHLNLHINSLELGDSAVYFCASSQATSLGSGNTIYFGEGSWLTVV.

CDR3 DNA: TGTGCTAGTGGTTTGGTACTGGGGGCACGCCCGGAGGACAATCAGCCCCAGCATTTT. This sequence encodes CASGLVLGARPEDNQPQHF. This chain uses TRBV12-5 with TRBJ1-5, with D maybe TRBD1 (6 bases). V was shortened by 0 bases and J by 3 bases, with 21 bases between the two germline ends. This CDR3 spans 19 amino acids. From germline, CDR1 is LGHNT and CDR2 FRNRAP.

This clonotype occurred many times. The rearrangement uses TRBV15 and TRBJ2-7; 7 nucleotides align to TRBD2. Germline lookup yields CDR1 LNHNV and CDR2 YYDKDF (reference sequence). J gave up 2 bases and V 1 base, and 5 bases lay outside the gene matches. This CDR3 has 15 amino acids. Written as DNA, the CDR3 is TGTGCCACCAGCAGAGCGACGGGGGGTGCCTACGAGCAGTACTTC. It is translated as CATSRATGGAYEQYF.

This clonotype was seen at least ten times. This chain uses TRBV7-9 with TRBJ2-7; maybe TRBD1 (5 bases). There are 12 residues in the CDR3. Trimming cost V 4 bases and J 5 bases, with 9 bases left between them. CDR1 is SEHNR and CDR2 is FQNEAQ in the germline V gene (reference sequence). The CDR3 loop reads CASSSTAHEQYF. The CDR3 DNA sequence: TGTGCCAGCAGCTCGACAGCCCACGAGCAGTACTTC.

This clonotype was seen repeatedly, ten times or more. The chain carries TRBV10-3 and TRBJ2-5; perhaps TRBD2 as D (6 bases). Germline values: CDR1 ENHRY, CDR2 SYGVKD. The length of the CDR3 is 12 residues. Trimming took 8 bases from V and 4 from J, leaving 11 bases between them. The CDR3 DNA sequence: TGTGCCATCTCGCCGGGAGCAGAGACCCAGTACTTC. This sequence encodes CAISPGAETQYF.

This chain connects TRBV5-1 to TRBJ2-5; no clear D gene. Trimming removed 5 bases at V and 3 bases at J, with 5 bases between. The CDR3 runs 11 residues. The germline V gene has CDR1 SGHRS and CDR2 YFSETQ. The CDR3 DNA is TGCGCCAGCAGATTGAAAGAGACCCAGTACTTC. Amino acid sequence: CASRLKETQYF.

This clonotype was recorded at least ten times. The CDR3 nucleotides are TGTGCCAGCAGCTTGGTGGGGCCGGGGAACACTGAAGCTTTCTTT. The encoded protein is CASSLVGPGNTEAFF. The chain is built from TRBV7-2 and TRBJ1-1, with D maybe TRBD1 (5 bases). CDR3 length equals 15 residues. Trimming took 3 bases from V and 1 from J, leaving 12 bases between them. CDR1 and CDR2 from the germline V gene are SGHTA and FQGNSA.

In its sample, this clonotype was seen many times. The chain combines TRBV20-1 with TRBJ2-1, with 7 bases aligning to TRBD2. With V trimmed by 0 bases and J by 5 bases, 10 bases remained unmatched. Germline CDR1 reads DFQATT; CDR2 reads SNEGSKA (reference sequence). The CDR3 is 16 residues long. The CDR3 DNA follows: TGCAGTGCTAGAGATTTTGAAGCGGGAAGCCACAATGAGCAGTTCTTC. This sequence encodes CSARDFEAGSHNEQFF.